The clone carrying this TCR beta chain occurred a few times. Germline values: CDR1 KGHSH, CDR2 LQKENI. Trimming cost V 1 base and J 0 bases, with 7 bases left between them. This CDR3 has 14 amino acids. This sample was taken from a study of PD-1 blockade in classical Hodgkin lymphoma. Data came from immunoSEQ multiplex PCR; TCRdb stores just in-frame clones and leaves some out. The sample has nearly 100,000 clones, over 70% seen once. Autologous stem cell transplantation was followed by relapse in every patient, and brentuximab vedotin exposure varied. The J gene is TRBJ2-7, the V gene TRBV18; D perhaps matches TRBD1 (6 bases). Sample: peripheral blood mononuclear cells (PBMCs), taken at baseline. This receptor was obtained from a human donor with classical Hodgkin lymphoma. In DNA, the CDR3 is TGTGCCAGCTCACCACGACAGGACTCCTACGAGCAGTACTTC. Translation: CASSPRQDSYEQYF.